Following are 6 T cell receptor beta chains from one sample sequenced in a study of T-cell memory formation after mild COVID-19. MiXCR, run by TCRdb on the 5' RACE reads, gives a single entry per CDR3 protein. The sample shows 200,000 to 250,000 distinct CDR3 sequences, 27% of them seen only once. The sample consisted of PBMCs or a T cell subset sorted from them (not recorded which). Receptors were obtained from an adult woman who had mild COVID-19 (a few samples of this study predate the infection). Cell type and time point are not known.

The table lists this clonotype with a few counts. This chain links TRBV12-3 or TRBV12-4 with TRBJ2-7, with 10 bases lining up with TRBD2. The CDR3 loop spans 13 amino acids. V was pared by 4 bases and J by 3 bases, with 0 bases of the junction left unmatched. The CDR3 loop is CASSWTSGYEQYF. CDR3 nucleotide sequence: TGTGCCAGCAGTTGGACTAGCGGCTACGAGCAGTACTTC.

The V call is TRBV24-1, the J call TRBJ1-1; D gene ambiguous. The V gene lost 4 bases and the J gene lost 5 bases, with 10 bases spanning the gap. Germline assignment: CDR1 KGHDR and CDR2 SFDVKD. The CDR3 totals 13 residues. CDR3 loop: CATSETEGTEAFF. CDR3 DNA sequence: TGTGCCACCAGTGAGACGGAAGGGACTGAAGCTTTCTTT.

The genes are TRBV7-6 and TRBJ2-7, with 10 bases identical to TRBD1. CDR3 size: 18 residues. From germline, CDR1 is SGHVS and CDR2 FNYEAQ. V was clipped by 2 bases and J by 2 bases; unmatched bases: 12. This CDR3 reads CASSLRVKGTGDPYEQYF. The CDR3 DNA follows: TGTGCCAGCAGCTTAAGGGTTAAGGGGACAGGGGACCCCTACGAGCAGTACTTC.

The gene calls are TRBV4-1 and TRBJ2-2, with 9 bases that match TRBD1. V trimming: 1 base; J trimming: 5 bases; junction bases outside the gene matches: 8. This CDR3 has 17 amino acids. The germline V gene encodes CDR1 MGHRA and CDR2 YSYEKL. CDR3 DNA sequence: TGCGCCAGCAGCCAAGTAGGGACAGGGATCAAGACCGGGGAGCTGTTTTTT. Residues: CASSQVGTGIKTGELFF.

V usage is TRBV5-1 and J usage is TRBJ1-1; D unclear. Germline V gene sequence: CDR1 SGHRS, CDR2 YFSETQ. The CDR3 contains 15 residues. V was clipped by 0 bases and J by 5 bases, with 14 bases between them. This CDR3 is CASSLGPRIGTEAFF. CDR3 nucleotides: TGCGCCAGCAGCTTGGGCCCGCGAATAGGGACTGAAGCTTTCTTT.

The V gene is TRBV7-8, the J gene TRBJ1-6, with 7 bases that match TRBD1. Germline values: CDR1 SGHVS, CDR2 FQNEAQ. V shed 5 bases, J shed 7 bases, and the junction held 8 bases outside the gene matches. The CDR3 extends over 15 amino acids. CDR3 bases: TGTGCCAGCAGCCCAGTGGACAGGAGGAATTCACCCCTCCACTTT. It codes for CASSPVDRRNSPLHF.